These 11 T cell receptor beta chains were all obtained from the same sample, sequenced in a study of blood T cell repertoires in COVID-19. Clones were sequenced by immunoSEQ multiplex PCR, and TCRdb holds only the in-frame ones, with some missing. The table lists fewer than 90,000 clones, approximately 88% of them singletons. The sequencing input was peripheral blood. The receptors come from a man aged 55 to 70 with acute or convalescent COVID-19.

The rearrangement uses TRBV5-1 and TRBJ2-2; 10 bases are shared with TRBD1. Per germline, CDR1 SGHRS and CDR2 YFSETQ. V dropped 4 bases and J dropped 5; count of bases not matched to a gene: 5. The CDR3 length is 15 residues. CDR3 coding DNA: TGCGCCAGCAGCGGGGACAGGGGTATTACCGGGGAGCTGTTTTTT. Translation gives CASSGDRGITGELFF.

The V and J genes are TRBV12-3 or TRBV12-4 and TRBJ2-7; tentative D call: TRBD2 (5 bases). V was clipped by 6 bases and J by 1 base, with 10 bases between them. This CDR3 has 13 amino acids. CDR3 amino acids: CASRPDSSYEQYF. DNA for the CDR3: TGTGCCAGCAGACCGGACTCTTCCTACGAGCAGTACTTC.

This sequence joins TRBV9 and TRBJ2-7; TRBD1 matches 7 bases. V gave up 4 bases and J gave up 1 base; unmatched junction bases: 8. CDR1 and CDR2 from the germline V gene are SGDLS and YYNGEE. The CDR3 has 15 residues. CDR3 loop: CASSIGDSGSYEQYF. The CDR3 DNA sequence: TGTGCCAGCAGCATTGGGGACAGCGGATCCTACGAGCAGTACTTC.

V usage is TRBV2 and J usage is TRBJ2-1; 7 bases line up with TRBD1. The V gene end was trimmed by 5 bases and the J gene end by 0 bases; junction bases not matched to a gene: 13. The germline V gene has CDR1 SNHLY and CDR2 FYNNEI. The length of the CDR3 is 18 residues. The CDR3 nucleotides read TGTGCCAGCAGTATATCGCCGCCGGGACAGAGCTCCTACAATGAGCAGTTCTTC. It specifies CASSISPPGQSSYNEQFF.

The chain employs TRBV6-5 and TRBJ1-1, with 7 bases matching TRBD1. With V trimmed by 3 bases and J by 5 bases, 6 bases remained unmatched. CDR1 is MNHEY and CDR2 is SVGAGI in the germline V gene. The CDR3 loop spans 14 amino acids. CDR3 nucleotides: TGTGCCAGCAGTTATCAGACAGGGCGGACTGAAGCTTTCTTT. The encoded protein is CASSYQTGRTEAFF.

The J gene is TRBJ1-4, the V gene TRBV27; D is unclear. Germline loops: CDR1 MNHEY, CDR2 SMNVEV (reference sequence). This CDR3 has 14 amino acids. V dropped 6 bases and J dropped 7 bases, with 15 bases sitting between them. The CDR3 nucleotides are TGTGCCAGCAGCACCCCCGGCGGAGGTGAAAAACTGTTTTTT. Its translation: CASSTPGGGEKLFF. Full variable domain (rest looked up from reference TRBV27 and TRBJ1-4): EAQVTQNPRYLITVTGKKLTVTCSQNMNHEYMSWYRQDPGLGLRQIYYSMNVEVTDKGDVPEGYKVSRKEKRNFPLILESPSPNQTSLYFCASSTPGGGEKLFFGSGTQLSVL.

J is TRBJ1-5 and V is TRBV24-1, with a weak D call TRBD1 (5 bases). Germline values: CDR1 KGHDR, CDR2 SFDVKD. CDR3 length equals 14 residues. With 2 bases removed from V and 5 bases from J, the gap between germline ends came to 9 bases. This CDR3 reads CATSDSDKYQPQHF. CDR3 DNA sequence: TGTGCCACCAGTGATTCGGACAAATATCAGCCCCAGCATTTT.

The chain couples TRBV5-4 to TRBJ2-3; maybe TRBD2 (6 bases). Trimming pared 4 bases from V and 3 bases from J, leaving 18 bases between. The germline CDR1 and CDR2 sequences are SGHNT and YYREEE (reference sequence). The CDR3 extends over 16 amino acids. The CDR3 DNA reads as TGTGCCAGCAGCGTCCAACTAAATCTAGCGACAGATACGCAGTATTTT. Its translation: CASSVQLNLATDTQYF.

This sequence joins TRBV30 and TRBJ1-1, with 9 bases aligning to TRBD1. Trimming at V came to 4 bases and at J to 0 bases, leaving 12 bases not matched to a gene. Germline V lookup: CDR1 GTSNPN, CDR2 SVGIG (reference sequence). The CDR3 runs to 17 residues. The CDR3 sequence is CAWTLPGQGFMNTEAFF. The CDR3 DNA follows: TGTGCCTGGACCTTACCGGGACAGGGATTTATGAACACTGAAGCTTTCTTT.

The genes are TRBV4-2 and TRBJ1-2; the match to TRBD1 covers 9 bases. Germline V gene data show CDR1 as LGHNA and CDR2 as YNFKEQ. The V segment lost 0 bases and the J segment 0 bases; nucleotides outside the gene matches: 2. CDR3 size: 16 residues. The chain's CDR3 is CASSQDRQGANYGYTF. In nucleotides, the CDR3 is TGTGCCAGCAGCCAAGATCGACAGGGGGCTAACTATGGCTACACCTTC.

J is TRBJ2-5 and V is TRBV18; D gene ambiguous. This CDR3 is 15 amino acids long. Germline lookup yields CDR1 KGHSH and CDR2 LQKENI. The V end lost 0 bases, the J end lost 1 base, and 9 bases lay between the germline ends. The CDR3: CASSPPAEPQETQYF. The CDR3, as DNA: TGTGCCAGCTCACCACCGGCGGAGCCCCAAGAGACCCAGTACTTC.